This is a list of T cell receptor beta chains from one sample in a study of radiotherapy plus CTLA-4 blockade in lung cancer. Libraries were prepared by immunoSEQ multiplex PCR; TCRdb keeps only in-frame clonotypes and omits some of them. The sample records about 68,000 clones, less than 80% being singletons. The sequencing here drew on peripheral blood, taken from a patient treated with radiotherapy plus ipilimumab. The source is a human donor with non-small cell lung cancer who had a complete response to radiotherapy plus ipilimumab. Each CDR3 is given with its conserved first and last residue. D genes are given only for firm matches. Where a row states a size, it is once, few, many or the class of an expanded clone; other rows omit it.

J | V | D | size | DNA | CDR3
TRBJ1-1 | TRBV18 | . | . | TGTGCCAGCTCCGAAGGCATGAACACTGAAGCTTTCTTT | CASSEGMNTEAFF
TRBJ2-3 | TRBV5-6 | . | . | TGTGCCAGCAGCTTAAGTGGTGCAGGGTCATGGACAGATACGCAGTATTTT | CASSLSGAGSWTDTQYF
TRBJ1-1 | TRBV30 | . | . | TGTGCCTGGAGTGTATGGCACACTGAAGCTTTCTTT | CAWSVWHTEAFF
TRBJ2-7 | TRBV27 | TRBD2 | . | TGTGCCAGCAGTTTGGAGCGGGGGGGCTCCTACGAGCAGTACTTC | CASSLERGGSYEQYF
TRBJ1-1 | TRBV6-5 | TRBD1 | once | TGTGCCAGCAGTCCGGACAGGGATCGGTACACTGAAGCTTTCTTT | CASSPDRDRYTEAFF
TRBJ2-7 | TRBV11-2 | . | once | TGTGCCAGCAGCTTCGACGGGGCGCGGCAGTACTTC | CASSFDGARQYF
TRBJ2-7 | TRBV7-9 | . | few | TGTGCCAGCAGCTTTCAGGGAAACGAGCAGTACTTC | CASSFQGNEQYF
TRBJ1-4 | TRBV5-8 | . | . | TGTGCCAGCAGCTTGGGCAGGGGACCGTATGAAAAACTGTTTTTT | CASSLGRGPYEKLFF
TRBJ2-1 | TRBV9 | TRBD2 | . | TGTGCCAGCAGCGTCGCAGCGGGGGGCTGGAATGAGCAGTTCTTC | CASSVAAGGWNEQFF
TRBJ1-1 | TRBV7-2 | . | . | TGTGCCAGCAGCTTAGCAGGGTTTGAAGCTTTCTTT | CASSLAGFEAFF